Below are 16 T cell receptor beta chains sequenced from a single sample in a study of cytomegalovirus exposure and HLA in healthy donors. The PCR contained 60 Vbeta and 13 Jbeta primers. Clones were read by immunoSEQ multiplex PCR, and TCRdb kept only the in-frame ones, dropping some. The sample lists some 140,000 clones, over 70% occurring once. Material: PBMCs. The source is a man younger than 35 in good health and CMV-seronegative.

The V gene is TRBV11-1, the J gene TRBJ1-1; 7 bases map to TRBD1. The CDR3 extends over 16 amino acids. Trimming at V came to 5 bases and at J to 2 bases, leaving 11 bases not matched to a gene. Germline V CDR1 and CDR2: SGHAT, FQDESV (reference sequence). The CDR3 DNA reads TGTGCCAGCAGCCCCCGTCGGGGACAGCTAAACACTGAAGCTTTCTTT. Protein: CASSPRRGQLNTEAFF.

This clone was seen only once. CDR3 region: CASSHNTFLGVRYNEQFF. The CDR3 DNA follows: TGCGCCAGCAGCCATAATACCTTCTTAGGGGTCCGGTACAATGAGCAGTTCTTC. This chain connects TRBV4-1 to TRBJ2-1; D perhaps matches TRBD1 (5 bases). CDR1 is MGHRA, CDR2 YSYEKL, per germline. The CDR3 runs 18 residues. The V end lost 3 bases, the J end lost 4 bases, and 22 bases lay between the germline ends.

This sequence joins TRBV15 and TRBJ1-5; no clear D gene. CDR1 is LNHNV and CDR2 is YYDKDF in the germline V gene (reference sequence). This CDR3 is built from 14 residues. The V and J ends lost 4 bases and 6 bases respectively, with 13 bases between them. CDR3 in DNA: TGTGCCACCAGCACCACCGGCAGCGGTCAGCCCCAGCATTTT. Encoded protein: CATSTTGSGQPQHF. Drawing the rest from reference TRBV15 and TRBJ1-5, the complete variable domain is DAMVIQNPRYQVTQFGKPVTLSCSQTLNHNVMYWYQQKSSQAPKLLFHYYDKDFNNEADTPDNFQSRRPNTSFCFLDIRSPGLGDTAMYLCATSTTGSGQPQHFGDGTRLSIL.

For the CDR3, the DNA is TGTGCCAGCAGCCCGGGACAGGCCAACACTGAAGCTTTCTTT. This codes for CASSPGQANTEAFF. This rearrangement joins TRBV7-9 to TRBJ1-1, with 8 bases lining up with TRBD1. The trim removed 5 bases at V and 2 bases at J, leaving 4 bases unmatched. Germline V CDR1 and CDR2: SEHNR, FQNEAQ (reference sequence). The CDR3 is made up of 14 amino acids.

This sequence joins TRBV19 and TRBJ2-7, with a possible D match to TRBD2 (6 bases). The CDR3 has 13 residues. Germline values: CDR1 LNHDA, CDR2 SQIVND (reference sequence). Trimming removed 3 bases at V and 3 bases at J, with 9 bases between. The chain's CDR3 is CASSMGGVYEQYF. The CDR3 coding sequence is TGTGCCAGTAGTATGGGCGGGGTCTACGAGCAGTACTTC.

The chain employs TRBV6-6 and TRBJ1-1; 7 bases align to TRBD1. The CDR3 runs to 15 residues. V lost 0 bases and J lost 2; bases outside the gene matches: 3. CDR1 is MNHNY, CDR2 SVGAGI, per germline (reference sequence). The CDR3 nucleotides are TGTGCCAGCAGTTACTCAGGGGGCAGCAACACTGAAGCTTTCTTT. This encodes CASSYSGGSNTEAFF.

The chain is built from TRBV18 and TRBJ2-1; 11 bases match TRBD2. CDR3 length: 14 amino acids. Germline values: CDR1 KGHSH, CDR2 LQKENI. The junction had 7 bases not matched to a gene; V was cut back by 6 bases and J by 9 bases. The CDR3 loop is CASSPSGGPGEQFF. For the CDR3, the DNA is TGTGCCAGCTCCCCTAGCGGGGGGCCGGGTGAGCAGTTCTTC.

The chain couples TRBV6-6 to TRBJ1-2, with a tentative D call TRBD1 (5 bases). The CDR3 is 13 residues long. The germline CDR1 and CDR2 sequences are MNHNY and SVGAGI (reference sequence). The V end lost 2 bases, the J end lost 6 bases, and 10 bases lay between the germline ends. CDR3 amino acids: CASSYTRENGYTF. In DNA, the CDR3 is TGTGCCAGCAGTTACACCAGGGAAAATGGCTACACCTTC.

This chain uses TRBV9 with TRBJ1-2; D unresolved. The CDR3 runs 15 residues. With 0 bases removed from V and 4 bases from J, the gap between germline ends came to 13 bases. The germline gives CDR1 SGDLS, CDR2 YYNGEE. The CDR3 here is CASSVVAGITYGYTF. The CDR3 DNA is TGTGCCAGCAGCGTAGTGGCAGGAATAACCTATGGCTACACCTTC.

The rearrangement links TRBV7-9 to TRBJ2-3; 8 nucleotides align to TRBD1. This CDR3 spans 14 amino acids. V trimming: 5 bases; J trimming: 4 bases; junction bases outside the gene matches: 5. Germline V gives CDR1 SEHNR, CDR2 FQNEAQ (reference sequence). CDR3 nucleotide sequence: TGTGCCAGCAGCCTTCTGACAGGGGCAGATACGCAGTATTTT. It encodes CASSLLTGADTQYF.

J is TRBJ2-4 and V is TRBV7-9, with a tentative D call TRBD1 (7 bases). Deletions cut 6 bases from V and 0 bases from J, with 21 bases between. The length of the CDR3 is 18 residues. The germline V gene has CDR1 SEHNR and CDR2 FQNEAQ (reference sequence). The chain's CDR3 is CASSPRPGGHLAKNIQYF. The CDR3 DNA sequence: TGTGCCAGCAGTCCGAGACCAGGGGGGCACCTAGCCAAAAACATTCAGTACTTC.

This rearrangement joins TRBV19 to TRBJ1-2, with 9 bases aligning to TRBD1. V shed 4 bases, J shed 7 bases, and the junction held 13 bases outside the gene matches. The CDR3 is made up of 16 amino acids. Germline assignment: CDR1 LNHDA and CDR2 SQIVND (reference sequence). In DNA, the CDR3 is TGTGCCAGTAGTACTCCACCGACAGGGGGGTCCCGTGGCTACACCTTC. Protein product: CASSTPPTGGSRGYTF.

The chain uses TRBV9 and TRBJ2-3, with 8 bases identical to TRBD2. The trim removed 2 bases at V and 3 bases at J, leaving 8 bases unmatched. Germline-derived CDR1 and CDR2 are SGDLS and YYNGEE. The CDR3 spans 16 residues. CDR3 sequence (DNA): TGTGCCAGCAGCGTGGTTAGCGGGGAATATACAGATACGCAGTATTTT. As protein: CASSVVSGEYTDTQYF.

Turning to this clone: The sample holds other DNA sequences that translate to the same CDR3. This chain joins TRBV6-1 and TRBJ2-7; 7 positions match TRBD1. The V gene end was trimmed by 5 bases and the J gene end by 2 bases; junction bases not matched to a gene: 9. Germline CDR1 reads MNHNS; CDR2 reads SASEGT. CDR3 size: 15 residues. In nucleotides, the CDR3 is TGTGCCAGCAGTAACGACAGGGTCCCTACCTACGAGCAGTACTTC. Translating gives CASSNDRVPTYEQYF.

V and J are TRBV30 and TRBJ2-3, with TRBD2 matching over 14 bases. CDR1 GTSNPN and CDR2 SVGIG come from the germline V gene (reference sequence). Losses at the gene ends were 8 bases for V and 1 base for J; bases not matched to a gene: 2. The CDR3 has 14 amino acids. CDR3 in amino acids: CAQGLAGGTDTQYF. In DNA form, the CDR3 reads TGTGCCCAGGGACTAGCGGGGGGCACAGATACGCAGTATTTT.

This clone has only one observation. The V gene is TRBV6-6, the J gene TRBJ2-6, with D possibly matching TRBD1 (6 bases). V was pared by 5 bases and J by 0 bases, with 11 bases between. Per germline, CDR1 MNHNY and CDR2 SVGAGI (reference sequence). This CDR3 comprises 16 residues. The DNA of the CDR3 is TGTGCCAGCAGTCTGGACAGCCTCTCTGGGGCCAACGTCCTGACTTTC. Translating gives CASSLDSLSGANVLTF.